This T cell receptor (beta chain) was recovered during a study of T cell changes during pregnancy in multiple sclerosis. Repertoires were generated with immunoSEQ multiplex PCR, while TCRdb's copy carries only in-frame clones and drops some. The sample includes around 97,000 clones, about nine tenths seen only once; the top ten take around 0.8%. Looked up from germline, CDR1 is SEHNR and CDR2 is FQNEAQ (reference sequence). Trimming cost V 5 bases and J 4 bases; bases outside gene matches: 7. This CDR3 comprises 15 residues. The sample consisted of peripheral blood, taken in the second trimester of pregnancy. This sequence originates from a female donor in good health, enrolled as a control in a pregnancy study. The chain recombines TRBV7-9 with TRBJ2-3; TRBD1 aligns across 9 bases. The CDR3 loop is CASSRGQGWADTQYF. The DNA of the CDR3 is TGTGCCAGCAGCCGAGGACAGGGGTGGGCAGATACGCAGTATTTT.